The 27 T cell receptor beta chains presented below share a single source sample, sequenced in a study of radiation and T cells in renal cell carcinoma. The time point is: blood 2 weeks post-SBRT. Treatment defined: 15 Gy SBRT to primary tumor, nephrectomy 4 weeks later. Data came from immunoSEQ multiplex PCR; TCRdb stores just in-frame clones and leaves some out. Of 100,000 to 150,000 clones in the sample, around 85% were seen once. This material consisted of blood, taken from a patient whose treatment included radiotherapy and nephrectomy. The receptors here all came from a man aged 50 to 59 with renal cell carcinoma.

This chain links TRBV9 with TRBJ2-3; D remains unclear. With 0 bases removed from V and 4 bases from J, the gap between germline ends came to 15 bases. There are 16 residues in the CDR3. Germline V gene lookup returns CDR1 SGDLS and CDR2 YYNGEE. The CDR3 bases are TGTGCCAGCAGCGTAGCAGGCCCGGTGGACGCAGATACGCAGTATTTT. The encoded protein is CASSVAGPVDADTQYF.

This clone was observed a single time. The CDR3 reads CASDSNNSPLHF. In DNA form, the CDR3 reads TGTGCCTCGGACAGCAATAATTCACCCCTCCACTTT. J is TRBJ1-6 and V is TRBV30; possibly TRBD1 for D (6 bases). CDR1 and CDR2 from the germline V gene are GTSNPN and SVGIG (reference sequence). This CDR3 comprises 12 residues. V was clipped by 7 bases and J by 5 bases, with 9 bases between them. Full variable domain (remainder filled in from reference TRBV30 and TRBJ1-6): SQTIHQWPATLVQPVGSPLSLECTVEGTSNPNLYWYRQAAGRGLQLLFYSVGIGQISSEVPQNLSASRPQDRQFILSSKKLLLSDSGFYLCASDSNNSPLHFGNGTRLTVT.

This sequence joins TRBV27 and TRBJ2-1; TRBD2 matches at 8 bases. Losses at the gene ends were 3 bases for V and 4 bases for J; bases not matched to a gene: 5. The CDR3 totals 15 residues. The germline V gene encodes CDR1 MNHEY and CDR2 SMNVEV (reference sequence). The CDR3 reads CASSLGTSWYNEQFF. In DNA, the CDR3 is TGTGCCAGCAGTTTGGGGACTAGTTGGTACAATGAGCAGTTCTTC.

This clone was observed a handful of times. V usage is TRBV30 and J usage is TRBJ1-5; TRBD1 matches 7 bases. In germline, CDR1 is GTSNPN, CDR2 SVGIG (reference sequence). CDR3 length: 13 residues. Germline trimming cut 4 bases from V and 5 bases from J; bases unmatched to any gene: 5. The CDR3 protein is CAWTTGDDQPQHF. The CDR3 DNA sequence: TGTGCCTGGACTACAGGGGACGATCAGCCCCAGCATTTT.

This clone was recorded only once. V gene TRBV2 combines with J gene TRBJ1-6; no definite D call. Germline lookup yields CDR1 SNHLY and CDR2 FYNNEI. Trimming took off 7 bases at V and 3 bases at J, with 13 bases between the two ends. CDR3 length equals 15 residues. The CDR3 protein is CASISSYGYNSPLHF. CDR3 nucleotide sequence: TGTGCCAGCATTTCAAGTTATGGCTATAATTCACCCCTCCACTTT. Using reference TRBV2 and TRBJ1-6 for the parts outside the CDR3, the full variable domain is EPEVTQTPSHQVTQMGQEVILRCVPISNHLYFYWYRQILGQKVEFLVSFYNNEISEKSEIFDDQFSVERPDGSNFTLKIRSTKLEDSAMYFCASISSYGYNSPLHFGNGTRLTVT.

V usage is TRBV6-1 and J usage is TRBJ2-1, with D hard to call. Germline lookup yields CDR1 MNHNS and CDR2 SASEGT. The CDR3 loop spans 14 amino acids. V dropped 2 bases and J dropped 2 bases, with 7 bases sitting between them. Written as DNA, the CDR3 is TGTGCCAGCAGTGAAAGAACTACCTACAATGAGCAGTTCTTC. It is translated as CASSERTTYNEQFF.

This clone was counted once. V is TRBV30 and J is TRBJ2-5; a weak D match, TRBD1 (6 bases). The V end lost 1 base, the J end lost 0 bases, and 12 bases lay between the germline ends. Germline V lookup: CDR1 GTSNPN, CDR2 SVGIG (reference sequence). This CDR3 has 15 residues. In nucleotides, the CDR3 is TGTGCCTGGAGTGCGGACAGCGAGTACCAAGAGACCCAGTACTTC. Translated, it gives CAWSADSEYQETQYF.

The rearrangement uses TRBV7-6 and TRBJ1-1; D gene ambiguous. This CDR3 spans 12 amino acids. V lost 8 bases and J lost 3, with 10 bases in between. Germline V gene data show CDR1 as SGHVS and CDR2 as FNYEAQ. CDR3 sequence (DNA): TGTGCCAGCCGTTCTGGGGACACTGAAGCTTTCTTT. Translating gives CASRSGDTEAFF.

V is TRBV7-9 and J is TRBJ2-2; 8 bases agree with TRBD1. Germline V lookup: CDR1 SEHNR, CDR2 FQNEAQ (reference sequence). The CDR3 totals 15 residues. V lost 4 bases, J lost 4 bases, and 5 bases stayed unmatched. The CDR3 nucleotides read TGTGCCAGCAGCTCAGGACAGGGACCCACCGGGGAGCTGTTTTTT. Residues: CASSSGQGPTGELFF.

CDR3 DNA sequence: TGTGCCAGCAGCTTAGCCCTCGGCACTGAAGCTTTCTTT. This translates into CASSLALGTEAFF. The chain links TRBV11-3 to TRBJ1-1; D unresolved. The germline V and J ends were trimmed by 1 base and 4 bases, with 7 bases remaining between them. This CDR3 is 13 amino acids long. Germline V CDR1 and CDR2: SGHNT, YENEEA.

The V call is TRBV5-3, the J call TRBJ2-3; D may match TRBD1 or TRBD2 (5 bases each). TRBV5-3 qualifies as an ORF whose function is uncertain. Trimming shortened V by 0 bases and J by 3 bases, and 20 bases separated the two germline ends. This CDR3 is built from 18 residues. The DNA for the CDR3 is TGTGCCAGAAGCTTGGCCGGGCAGGGACGTTTAGCAACAGATACGCAGTATTTT. This translates into CARSLAGQGRLATDTQYF.

V usage is TRBV10-3 and J usage is TRBJ1-5, with D unclear. V lost 0 bases and J lost 5, with 11 bases in between. CDR1 is ENHRY and CDR2 is SYGVKD in the germline V gene. There are 15 residues in the CDR3. CDR3 in amino acids: CAISESGLSDQPQHF. The CDR3 DNA is TGTGCCATCAGTGAGTCAGGGTTGTCCGATCAGCCCCAGCATTTT.

This chain joins TRBV11-1 and TRBJ2-7; perhaps D is TRBD1 or TRBD2 (5 bases each). Germline V gives CDR1 SGHAT, CDR2 FQDESV (reference sequence). The V and J ends lost 4 bases and 2 bases respectively, with 12 bases between them. The CDR3 contains 14 residues. The CDR3 coding sequence is TGTGCCAGCAGCTGGGCCCAGGGAGCCTACGAGCAGTACTTC. It is translated as CASSWAQGAYEQYF.

There are a few counts of this clone. The V call is TRBV4-2, the J call TRBJ2-7; D uncertain. V lost 2 bases and J lost 3, with 17 bases in between. This CDR3 is 16 amino acids long. Germline V lookup: CDR1 LGHNA, CDR2 YNFKEQ. The chain's CDR3 is CASSQSYQAPSYEQYF. The CDR3 nucleotides read TGTGCCAGCAGCCAATCGTATCAGGCACCTAGCTACGAGCAGTACTTC.

The chain recombines TRBV19 with TRBJ1-1, with TRBD1 identical over 9 bases. This CDR3 is 14 amino acids long. Trimming took 3 bases from V and 5 from J; bases not matched to a gene: 4. In germline, CDR1 is LNHDA, CDR2 SQIVND (reference sequence). The DNA of the CDR3 is TGTGCCAGTAGTATGGACAGGGGATGGACTGAAGCTTTCTTT. Translated, it gives CASSMDRGWTEAFF.

V and J are TRBV4-1 and TRBJ2-3, with D unresolved. CDR3 length: 19 residues. Germline CDR1 MGHRA, CDR2 YSYEKL. V lost 0 bases and J lost 2, with 21 bases in between. The CDR3 DNA reads as TGCGCCAGCAGCCAAGATTTTTCCTTTGGACGCCCCCACACAGATACGCAGTATTTT. Amino acid sequence: CASSQDFSFGRPHTDTQYF.

The V call is TRBV5-1, the J call TRBJ2-5; D is tentatively TRBD1 or TRBD2 (7 bases each). V was clipped by 6 bases and J by 1 base, with 19 bases between them. The CDR3 is 16 residues long. Germline-derived CDR1 and CDR2 are SGHRS and YFSETQ. The CDR3 loop reads CASIRGGTLGQETQYF. CDR3 sequence (DNA): TGCGCCAGCATCAGGGGGGGGACCCTAGGCCAAGAGACCCAGTACTTC.

V and J are TRBV27 and TRBJ1-2, with TRBD1 identical over 7 bases. The CDR3 runs to 18 residues. The germline V gene encodes CDR1 MNHEY and CDR2 SMNVEV (reference sequence). Germline trimming cut 5 bases from V and 1 base from J; bases unmatched to any gene: 16. CDR3 protein: CASSQKAPTGTFNYGYTF. DNA of the CDR3: TGTGCCAGCAGTCAAAAAGCCCCGACAGGGACTTTTAACTATGGCTACACCTTC.

This clone was observed a single time. This chain links TRBV27 with TRBJ2-3; weak D call: TRBD1 (5 bases). CDR1 and CDR2 from the germline V gene are MNHEY and SMNVEV (reference sequence). Trimming stripped 8 bases from V and 1 base from J, with 7 bases between. The CDR3 covers 12 residues. CDR3 protein: CASGAGTDTQYF. The CDR3 DNA is TGTGCCAGCGGGGCTGGCACAGATACGCAGTATTTT.

This chain joins TRBV10-3 and TRBJ2-7; a possible D gene is TRBD1 (6 bases). Germline values: CDR1 ENHRY, CDR2 SYGVKD. The CDR3 has 15 residues. The germline V and J ends were trimmed by 6 bases and 4 bases, with 19 bases remaining between them. In DNA form, the CDR3 reads TGTGCCATCAGCCCTCCCGGGACATTCTCTTACGAGCAGTACTTC. Its protein is CAISPPGTFSYEQYF.

This chain uses TRBV5-5 with TRBJ2-2; D possibly corresponds to TRBD2 (5 bases). CDR1 and CDR2 (germline): SGHKS, YYEKEE (reference sequence). This CDR3 spans 15 amino acids. V dropped 2 bases and J dropped 3 bases, with 11 bases sitting between them. CDR3 in amino acids: CASSLREFDTGELFF. Written as DNA, the CDR3 is TGTGCCAGCAGCTTAAGGGAGTTCGACACCGGGGAGCTGTTTTTT.

The chain links TRBV28 to TRBJ2-1; D may be TRBD2 (5 bases). V was pared by 7 bases and J by 4 bases, with 17 bases between. CDR3 size: 15 residues. CDR1 and CDR2 (germline): MDHEN, SYDVKM. CDR3 in amino acids: CASKIPGVPYNEQFF. The DNA for the CDR3 is TGTGCCAGCAAAATACCCGGGGTTCCATACAATGAGCAGTTCTTC.

V usage is TRBV7-2 and J usage is TRBJ2-5; perhaps D is TRBD1 or TRBD2 (6 bases each). Trimming took off 4 bases at V and 2 bases at J, with 14 bases between the two ends. Germline CDR1 reads SGHTA; CDR2 reads FQGNSA. CDR3 length equals 15 residues. The CDR3 protein is CASSSTGRSQETQYF. CDR3 DNA sequence: TGTGCCAGCAGCTCTACAGGGAGGTCTCAAGAGACCCAGTACTTC.

This chain joins TRBV5-1 and TRBJ1-1, with D uncertain. CDR1 and CDR2 (germline): SGHRS, YFSETQ. The CDR3 extends over 13 amino acids. The germline V and J ends were trimmed by 2 bases and 7 bases, with 12 bases remaining between them. The CDR3, as DNA: TGCGCCAGCAGCTTCGGGCAACTGAGTGAAGCTTTCTTT. This codes for CASSFGQLSEAFF. Full variable domain (rest looked up from reference TRBV5-1 and TRBJ1-1): KAGVTQTPRYLIKTRGQQVTLSCSPISGHRSVSWYQQTPGQGLQFLFEYFSETQRNKGNFPGRFSGRQFSNSRSEMNVSTLELGDSALYLCASSFGQLSEAFFGQGTRLTVV.

CDR3 sequence: CASSQEQGASYGYTF. The CDR3 region has the DNA TGCGCCAGCAGCCAAGAGCAGGGGGCGAGTTATGGCTACACCTTC. J is TRBJ1-2 and V is TRBV4-1; TRBD1 agrees at 8 bases. The CDR3 is 15 residues long. Germline assignment: CDR1 MGHRA and CDR2 YSYEKL. After removal of 0 bases from V and 5 bases from J, the junction contained 5 bases not matched to a gene.

In its sample, this clone was seen a few times. This chain links TRBV5-1 with TRBJ2-7, with D perhaps given as TRBD1 or TRBD2 (6 bases each). Looked up from germline, CDR1 is SGHRS and CDR2 is YFSETQ. Trimming left V 6 bases short and J 7 bases short, with 23 bases between. This CDR3 spans 15 amino acids. CDR3 DNA sequence: TGCGCCAGCACCAGACTCGAAGGGGGGTATCAAGAGCAGTACTTC. Protein: CASTRLEGGYQEQYF.

V is TRBV5-1 and J is TRBJ2-1, with TRBD1 identical over 8 bases. The CDR3 contains 15 residues. Germline CDR1 SGHRS, CDR2 YFSETQ. The V and J ends lost 5 bases and 4 bases, in that order; junction bases with no gene match: 8. CDR3 protein: CASRFGTGEYNEQFF. The DNA of the CDR3 is TGCGCCAGCAGGTTCGGGACAGGCGAATACAATGAGCAGTTCTTC.